One sample yielded the 8 T cell receptor beta chains listed below, sequenced in a study of T cell responses to AZD1222 COVID-19 vaccine (dated by TCRdb to 2020 to 2023). The library was generated by the immunoSEQ multiplex PCR assay. The source is immuneACCESS, and TCRdb retained only in-frame sequences with V and J called. Part of the clones is not carried over; for the studies checked, unresolved V genes explain less than half of this, and the remainder is unexplained. This sample is represented by 140,000 to 150,000 clones; approximately 88% of them were singletons. The leading ten clones occupy around 16% of the sample. The time point label of this sample denotes: baseline before first vaccination. Specimen: peripheral blood, collected on day 0 of AZD1222 vaccination. All receptors derive from an adult in good health.

This clone has a single count. V usage is TRBV5-5 and J usage is TRBJ2-7, with 9 positions matching TRBD1. The V segment lost 4 bases and the J segment 6 bases; nucleotides outside the gene matches: 5. The germline V gene encodes CDR1 SGHKS and CDR2 YYEKEE (reference sequence). The CDR3 sequence is 13 residues long. The CDR3, as DNA: TGTGCCAGCAGCCTTGGGACAGGGATCGAGCAGTACTTC. Translating it yields CASSLGTGIEQYF.

V gene TRBV7-2 combines with J gene TRBJ2-1, with 7 bases identical to TRBD2. The germline CDR1 and CDR2 sequences are SGHTA and FQGNSA. The ends lost 5 bases at V and 3 bases at J; junction bases unmatched: 4. CDR3 length equals 14 residues. CDR3 amino acids: CASSHPGGYNEQFF. CDR3 DNA: TGTGCCAGCAGCCACCCGGGGGGCTACAATGAGCAGTTCTTC.

The CDR3 loop reads CASSQDLGYEQYF. The CDR3 DNA is TGTGCCAGCAGCCAAGATCTGGGCTACGAGCAGTACTTC. This chain links TRBV14 with TRBJ2-7; unclear D gene. Deletions cut 0 bases from V and 3 bases from J, with 6 bases between. The CDR3 loop spans 13 amino acids. Germline CDR1 and CDR2: SGHDN and FVKESK. Supplemented by reference TRBV14 and TRBJ2-7, the full variable domain reads EAGVTQFPSHSVIEKGQTVTLRCDPISGHDNLYWYRRVMGKEIKFLLHFVKESKQDESGMPNNRFLAERTGGTYSTLKVQPAELEDSGVYFCASSQDLGYEQYFGPGTRLTVT.

This clone was detected once. The chain recombines TRBV24-1 with TRBJ2-3; D unresolved. In germline, CDR1 is KGHDR, CDR2 SFDVKD. This CDR3 is 16 amino acids long. V lost 3 bases, J lost 5 bases, and 17 bases lay in between. The CDR3 region has the DNA TGTGCCACCAGTGATCCCCCCAGTGGTAGGCGAGATACGCAGTATTTT. Its protein is CATSDPPSGRRDTQYF.

Note on this clone: At the DNA level, this CDR3 is encoded by other sequences in the same sample as well. The chain is built from TRBV7-9 and TRBJ1-1; no clear D gene. CDR3 length: 13 amino acids. The germline V and J ends were trimmed by 1 base and 2 bases, with 5 bases remaining between them. Germline V gene sequence: CDR1 SEHNR, CDR2 FQNEAQ (reference sequence). The CDR3 DNA is TGTGCCAGCAGCTTAGAAGCAAACACTGAAGCTTTCTTT. Protein: CASSLEANTEAFF.

The chain combines TRBV28 with TRBJ1-1; unclear D gene. Deletions cut 5 bases from V and 4 bases from J, with 11 bases between. The germline gives CDR1 MDHEN, CDR2 SYDVKM. The CDR3 contains 13 residues. The CDR3 sequence is CASSDTRGTEAFF. The DNA for the CDR3 is TGTGCCAGCAGTGACACCCGGGGCACTGAAGCTTTCTTT.

The chain links TRBV2 to TRBJ1-5, with 7 bases identical to TRBD1. V was pared by 8 bases and J by 6 bases, with 10 bases of the junction left unmatched. CDR1 SNHLY and CDR2 FYNNEI come from the germline V gene. This CDR3 region has 14 residues. Here the CDR3 reads CASHRDSIPQPQHF. In nucleotides, the CDR3 is TGTGCCAGCCACCGGGACAGCATACCTCAGCCCCAGCATTTT.

V is TRBV2 and J is TRBJ2-1, with 9 nucleotides matching TRBD2. Germline CDR1 and CDR2: SNHLY and FYNNEI. The CDR3 consists of 16 residues. With V trimmed by 1 base and J by 6 bases, 7 bases remained unmatched. The CDR3 loop is CASSEVLERGANEQFF. In DNA, the CDR3 is TGTGCCAGCAGTGAAGTCCTGGAGCGGGGGGCCAATGAGCAGTTCTTC.